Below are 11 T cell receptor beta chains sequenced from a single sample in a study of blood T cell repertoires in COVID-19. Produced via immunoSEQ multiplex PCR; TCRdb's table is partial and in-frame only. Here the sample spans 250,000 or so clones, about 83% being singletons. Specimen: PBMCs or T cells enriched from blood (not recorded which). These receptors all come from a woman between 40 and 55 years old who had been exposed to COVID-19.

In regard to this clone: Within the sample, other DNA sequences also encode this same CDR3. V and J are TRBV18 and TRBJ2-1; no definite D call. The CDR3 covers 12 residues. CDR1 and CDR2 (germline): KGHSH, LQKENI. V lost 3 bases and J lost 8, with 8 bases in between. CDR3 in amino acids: CASSPRLDEQFF. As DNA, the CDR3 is TGTGCCAGCTCACCCCGCCTAGATGAGCAGTTCTTC.

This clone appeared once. The CDR3 DNA sequence: TGCGCCAGCAGCCACCCGGGACTAGGCTGGGGGACCCAGTACTTC. Protein product: CASSHPGLGWGTQYF. This chain uses TRBV4-1 with TRBJ2-5; the match to TRBD2 covers 8 bases. V dropped 3 bases and J dropped 7; count of bases not matched to a gene: 10. The CDR3 spans 15 residues. Germline CDR1 MGHRA, CDR2 YSYEKL.

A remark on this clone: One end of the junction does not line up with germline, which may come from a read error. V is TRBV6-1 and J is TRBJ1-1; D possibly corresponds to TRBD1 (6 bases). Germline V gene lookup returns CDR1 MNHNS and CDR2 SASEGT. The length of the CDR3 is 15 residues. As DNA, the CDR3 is TGTGCCAGCACTGAAACAGGGATAACGAACACTGAAGCTTTCTTT. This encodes CASTETGITNTEAFF.

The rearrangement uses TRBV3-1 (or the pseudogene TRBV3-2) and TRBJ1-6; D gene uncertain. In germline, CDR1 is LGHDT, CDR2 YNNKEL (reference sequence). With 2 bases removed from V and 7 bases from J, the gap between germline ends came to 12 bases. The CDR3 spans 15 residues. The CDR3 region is CASSQFTTGNSPLHF. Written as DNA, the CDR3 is TGTGCCAGCAGCCAATTTACGACCGGGAATTCACCCCTCCACTTT.

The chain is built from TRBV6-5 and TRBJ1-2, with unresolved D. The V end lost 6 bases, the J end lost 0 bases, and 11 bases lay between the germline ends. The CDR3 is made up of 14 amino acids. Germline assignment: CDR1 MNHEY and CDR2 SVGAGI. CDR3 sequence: CASSLSHSNYGYTF. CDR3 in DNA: TGTGCCAGCAGCCTATCCCATTCTAACTATGGCTACACCTTC.

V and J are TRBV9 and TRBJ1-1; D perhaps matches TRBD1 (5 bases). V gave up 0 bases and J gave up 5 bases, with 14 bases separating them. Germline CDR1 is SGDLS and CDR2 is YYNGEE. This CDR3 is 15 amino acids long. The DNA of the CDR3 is TGTGCCAGCAGCGTAGGCCCCGGGGGGGAAACTGAAGCTTTCTTT. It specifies CASSVGPGGETEAFF. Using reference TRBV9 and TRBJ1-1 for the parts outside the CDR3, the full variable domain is DSGVTQTPKHLITATGQRVTLRCSPRSGDLSVYWYQQSLDQGLQFLIQYYNGEERAKGNILERFSAQQFPDLHSELNLSSLELGDSALYFCASSVGPGGETEAFFGQGTRLTVV.

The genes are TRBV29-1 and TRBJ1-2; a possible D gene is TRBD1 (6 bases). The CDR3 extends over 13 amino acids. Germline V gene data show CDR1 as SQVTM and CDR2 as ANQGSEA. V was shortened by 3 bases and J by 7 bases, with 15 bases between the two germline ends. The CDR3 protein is CSVDTGHSGGYTF. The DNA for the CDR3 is TGCAGCGTTGATACAGGGCACAGCGGTGGCTACACCTTC.

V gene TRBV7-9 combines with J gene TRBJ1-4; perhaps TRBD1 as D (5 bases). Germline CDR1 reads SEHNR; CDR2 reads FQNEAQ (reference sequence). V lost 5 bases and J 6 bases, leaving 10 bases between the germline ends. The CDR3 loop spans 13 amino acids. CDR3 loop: CASSPGGDEKLFF. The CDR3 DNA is TGTGCCAGCAGCCCGGGGGGTGATGAAAAACTGTTTTTT.

The CDR3 here is CASGSRGTETQYF. CDR3 nucleotides: TGTGCTAGTGGTTCCCGGGGGACGGAGACCCAGTACTTC. This sequence joins TRBV12-5 and TRBJ2-5, with a possible D match to TRBD2 (6 bases). The V and J ends lost 4 bases and 5 bases respectively, with 11 bases between them. The CDR3 runs to 13 residues. From germline, CDR1 is LGHNT and CDR2 FRNRAP.

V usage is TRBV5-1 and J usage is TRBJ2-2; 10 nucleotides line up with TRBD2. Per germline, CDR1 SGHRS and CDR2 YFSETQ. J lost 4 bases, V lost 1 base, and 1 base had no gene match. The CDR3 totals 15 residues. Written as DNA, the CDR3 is TGCGCCAGCAGCTTGAGCGGGGGGGCCACCGGGGAGCTGTTTTTT. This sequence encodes CASSLSGGATGELFF.

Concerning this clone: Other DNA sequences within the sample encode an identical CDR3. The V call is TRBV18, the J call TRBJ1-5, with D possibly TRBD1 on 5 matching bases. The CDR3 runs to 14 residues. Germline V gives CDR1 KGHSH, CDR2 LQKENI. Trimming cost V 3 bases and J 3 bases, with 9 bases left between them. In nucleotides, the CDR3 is TGTGCCAGCTCACCCGACAGTTTCAATCAGCCCCAGCATTTT. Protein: CASSPDSFNQPQHF.